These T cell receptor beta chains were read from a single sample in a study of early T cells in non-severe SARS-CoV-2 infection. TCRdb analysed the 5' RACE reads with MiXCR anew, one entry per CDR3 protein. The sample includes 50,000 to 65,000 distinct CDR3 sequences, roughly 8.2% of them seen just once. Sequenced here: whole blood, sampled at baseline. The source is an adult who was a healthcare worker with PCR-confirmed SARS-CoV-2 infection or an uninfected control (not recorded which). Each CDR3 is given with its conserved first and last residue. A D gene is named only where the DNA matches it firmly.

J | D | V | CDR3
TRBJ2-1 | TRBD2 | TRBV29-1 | CSVSAGTSGYNEQFF
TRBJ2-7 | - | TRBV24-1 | CATSDNYEQYF
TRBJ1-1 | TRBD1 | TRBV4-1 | CASSQVGQGSEAFF
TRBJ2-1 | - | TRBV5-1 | CASSLESIRFF
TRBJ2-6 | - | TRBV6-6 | CAGRSLAGANVLTF
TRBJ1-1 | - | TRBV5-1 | CASSLALLPGTEAFF
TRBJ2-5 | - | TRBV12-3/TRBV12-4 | CASRPDVSQETQYF
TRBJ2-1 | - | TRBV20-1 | CSALAQGSSPFF
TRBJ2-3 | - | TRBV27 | CASSLRQGSDTQYF
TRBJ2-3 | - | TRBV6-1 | CASSPRSLKVADTQYF
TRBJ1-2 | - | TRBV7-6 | CARFNRFGYTF
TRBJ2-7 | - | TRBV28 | CASTPGRSPLEQYF
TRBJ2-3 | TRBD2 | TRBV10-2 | CASMGGRLTDTQYF
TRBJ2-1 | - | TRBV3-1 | CASSQDPESYNEQFF
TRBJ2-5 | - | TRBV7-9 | CASSFREETQYF
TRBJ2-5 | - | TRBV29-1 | CSARQTQETQYF
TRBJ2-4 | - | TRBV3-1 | CASSQGAGLNIQYF
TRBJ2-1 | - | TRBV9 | CASSVDLTGVYNEQFF
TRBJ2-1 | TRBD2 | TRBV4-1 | CASSQETSGSGHEQFF
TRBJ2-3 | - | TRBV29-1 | CSAERSPGDTQYF
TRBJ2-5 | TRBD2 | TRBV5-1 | CASTRGEGLETQYF
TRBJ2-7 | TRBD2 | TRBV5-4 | CASSSPGLAGETHF
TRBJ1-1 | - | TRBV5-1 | CASSYRMNTEAFF
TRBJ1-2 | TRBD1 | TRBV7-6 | CASSLADRGHYGYTF
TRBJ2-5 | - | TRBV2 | CASSEGEETQYF
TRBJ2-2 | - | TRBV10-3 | CATSSGGELFF
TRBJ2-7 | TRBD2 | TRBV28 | CASSLDRASGRGEQYF
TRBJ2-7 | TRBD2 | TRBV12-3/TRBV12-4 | CASSLTSGRSYEQYF
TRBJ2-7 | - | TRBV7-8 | CASSSYYNYEQYF
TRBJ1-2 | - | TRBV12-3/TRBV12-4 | CASFLRGGYTF
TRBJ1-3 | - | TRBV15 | CATSAEIWGADGNTIYF
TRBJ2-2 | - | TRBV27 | CASSFPRGTGELFF
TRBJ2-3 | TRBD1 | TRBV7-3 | CASSMSPGQGDTQYF
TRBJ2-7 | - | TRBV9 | CASSPRLSLNREQYF
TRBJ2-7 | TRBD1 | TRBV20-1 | CSADRALSYEQYF
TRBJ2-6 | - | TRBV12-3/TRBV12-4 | CASIQGGANVLTF
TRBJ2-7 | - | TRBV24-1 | CATSPAPRGTTAAYEQYF
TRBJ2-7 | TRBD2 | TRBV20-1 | CSASSLERETYEQYF
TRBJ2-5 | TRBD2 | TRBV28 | CASTSGSQETQYF
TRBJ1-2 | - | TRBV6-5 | CASSWQGTLYGYTF
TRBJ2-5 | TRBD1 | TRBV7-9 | CASSERTGNQETQYF